This is a list of T cell receptor beta chains from one sample in a study of PD-1 blockade in classical Hodgkin lymphoma. Generated by immunoSEQ multiplex PCR, the TCRdb table keeps only in-frame clones and is missing some. The sample yields about 11,000 clones, around 74% seen once. This specimen was peripheral blood mononuclear cells (PBMCs), taken at baseline. The receptors derive from a human donor with classical Hodgkin lymphoma. CDR3s include the opening cysteine and the closing phenylalanine or tryptophan. The order of the fields is V gene, J gene, clone size, D gene, CDR3 DNA, CDR3 protein. A D gene is named only where the DNA matches it firmly. Only some rows state a clone size, as once, few, many or a class for expanded clones.

TRBV28,TRBJ2-1,NA,TRBD2,TGTGCCAGCAGTTATGGGAGCGGGGGGGCCCGAAATGAGCAGTTCTTC,CASSYGSGGARNEQFF
TRBV15,TRBJ2-3,medium-sized,NA,TGTGCCACCAGCAGCTTCCCTCCAGATACGCAGTATTTT,CATSSFPPDTQYF
TRBV10-3,TRBJ1-5,NA,NA,TGTGCCATCAGTGAACAGGGACATAGCAATCAGCCCCAGCATTTT,CAISEQGHSNQPQHF
TRBV4-1,TRBJ1-1,NA,NA,TGCGCCAGCAGCCTTTCCGGAACCTCAGGGGAGCGGGCTTTCTTT,CASSLSGTSGERAFF
TRBV7-9,TRBJ1-2,few,TRBD1,TGTGCCAGCAGCTCAGGACAGGCAAACTATGGCTACACCTTC,CASSSGQANYGYTF
TRBV5-1,TRBJ2-3,NA,NA,TGCGCCAGCAGCCTTTTGACTACCACAGATACGCAGTATTTT,CASSLLTTTDTQYF
TRBV6-5,TRBJ1-5,few,NA,TGTGCCAGCGGATTTAGAAGCAATCAGCCCCAGCATTTT,CASGFRSNQPQHF
TRBV7-2,TRBJ1-6,NA,NA,TGTGCCAGCAGCGAACACAGGGCGAAAAATTCACCCCTCCACTTT,CASSEHRAKNSPLHF
TRBV29-1,TRBJ1-2,NA,TRBD1,TGCAGCGGCCAGGGGGCAAACTATGGCTACACCTTC,CSGQGANYGYTF
TRBV5-5,TRBJ2-1,NA,TRBD1,TGTGCCAGCAGCTTTCCAGGGGGCCACAATGAGCAGTTCTTC,CASSFPGGHNEQFF
TRBV6-1,TRBJ2-5,NA,TRBD2,TGTGCCAGCAGTGAAGCTTCGGGGGGGGGACAGACCCAGTACTTC,CASSEASGGGQTQYF
TRBV27,TRBJ1-2,few,TRBD1,TGTGCCAGCAGTTTGGCAGGGGGCACCTATGGCTACACCTTC,CASSLAGGTYGYTF
TRBV27,TRBJ1-2,few,NA,TGTGCCAGCAGTGGGTCAGGCATAGGCTACACCTTC,CASSGSGIGYTF
TRBV7-7,TRBJ2-1,NA,NA,TGTGCTAGCAGCTTAGACGGGGGCAGTGAGCAGTTCTTC,CASSLDGGSEQFF
TRBV9,TRBJ1-1,NA,NA,TGTGCCAGCAGCGTAGTCCTCACCATCACTGAAGCTTTCTTT,CASSVVLTITEAFF
TRBV29-1,TRBJ2-5,NA,NA,TGCAGCGTTGAAGTTCCCCCCTATGACAGGACACAGTACTTC,CSVEVPPYDRTQYF
TRBV2,TRBJ2-2,NA,NA,TGTGCCAGCAGGCCCTGGGGAACGACCGGGGAGCTGTTTTTT,CASRPWGTTGELFF
TRBV7-6,TRBJ1-2,few,NA,TGTGCCAGCAGTCTTCGGGGGAGTGGCTACACCTTC,CASSLRGSGYTF
TRBV4-2,TRBJ2-3,NA,TRBD2,TGTGCCAGCAGCCAAGCTTGGAGAGCGGGGGGGCTCACAGATACGCAGTATTTT,CASSQAWRAGGLTDTQYF
TRBV7-2,TRBJ1-4,NA,NA,TGTGCCAGCAGCTTCGGACCGTTCGATGAAAAACTGTTTTTT,CASSFGPFDEKLFF
TRBV28,TRBJ1-1,NA,TRBD1,TGTGCCAGCAGTTTAAACCTCTTCAGGGGGGCTAACACTGAAGCTTTCTTT,CASSLNLFRGANTEAFF
TRBV5-8,TRBJ2-2,NA,NA,TGTGCCAGCAGCTTGAAACTTGAGGTGCTGAACACCGGGGAGCTGTTTTTT,CASSLKLEVLNTGELFF
TRBV2,TRBJ1-5,few,NA,TGTGCCAGCAGCCCCGGGGCGGCTCAGCCCCAGCATTTT,CASSPGAAQPQHF
TRBV15,TRBJ2-1,NA,TRBD1,TGTGCCACCAGCCAAGACAGGGCCTATGAGCAGTTCTTC,CATSQDRAYEQFF
TRBV4-1,TRBJ2-3,NA,TRBD1,TGCGCCAGCAGCCCGCGGACAGGGGTGAGCACAGATACGCAGTATTTT,CASSPRTGVSTDTQYF
TRBV9,TRBJ2-3,NA,NA,TGTGCCAGCAGCGGAGTACAGGGATCCAATACGCAGTATTTT,CASSGVQGSNTQYF
TRBV19,TRBJ2-2,NA,TRBD1,TGTGCCAGTACCCCGGGACAGTCGAACACCGGGGAGCTGTTTTTT,CASTPGQSNTGELFF
TRBV1,TRBJ2-3,NA,NA,TGCACCAGCAGAATATTCCCGGGACTAGCGGGGGACCGCACAGATACGCAGTATTTT,CTSRIFPGLAGDRTDTQYF
TRBV10-3,TRBJ2-5,NA,NA,TGTGCCATCAGTGAGTCGGGGGGCGAGGAGACCCAGTACTTC,CAISESGGEETQYF
TRBV5-3,TRBJ2-6,NA,TRBD1,TGTGCCAGCGGGACAGGGGTATCTGGGGCCAACGTCCTGACTTTC,CASGTGVSGANVLTF
TRBV29-1,TRBJ1-1,NA,NA,TGCAGCGGGGCAACCGGACGGACGAACACTGAAGCTTTCTTT,CSGATGRTNTEAFF
TRBV27,TRBJ2-1,NA,NA,TGTGCCAGCAGTTTCCGGGCCCAGGGATACAATGAGCAGTTCTTC,CASSFRAQGYNEQFF
TRBV5-6,TRBJ2-1,NA,NA,TGTGCCAGCAGCTTGGGGGTCCCCAATGAGCAGTTCTTC,CASSLGVPNEQFF
TRBV27,TRBJ1-6,NA,TRBD1,TGTGCCAGCAGCTACTCCCAGGGGGCGCCCGGTTCACCCCTCCACTTT,CASSYSQGAPGSPLHF
TRBV4-1,TRBJ2-1,NA,TRBD2,TGCGCCAGCAGCCAAGAACCACTAGCGGGCAATGAGCAGTTCTTC,CASSQEPLAGNEQFF
TRBV11-2,TRBJ1-1,NA,NA,TGTGCCAGCAGCTTAGTTGGGGGGGCCGAAGCTTTCTTT,CASSLVGGAEAFF
TRBV10-3,TRBJ2-7,NA,TRBD1,TGTGCCATCAGTGAGATGGGACAGTCGGGCGAGCAGTACTTC,CAISEMGQSGEQYF
TRBV19,TRBJ1-5,medium-sized,NA,TGTGCCAGTAGTATTTCTACAGTTTATAGCAATCAGCCCCAGCATTTT,CASSISTVYSNQPQHF
TRBV5-1,TRBJ2-3,NA,NA,TGCGCCAGCAGCTTGGGGGTGGGTTCTAGCACAGATACGCAGTATTTT,CASSLGVGSSTDTQYF
TRBV7-2,TRBJ1-1,NA,NA,TGTGCCAGCAGCCCGGGACCAAGGGTTACTGAAGCTTTCTTT,CASSPGPRVTEAFF
TRBV7-2,TRBJ2-5,NA,NA,TGTGCCAGCAGCTTAACAGGGAGTAGGGAGACCCAGTACTTC,CASSLTGSRETQYF
TRBV11-3,TRBJ1-2,NA,NA,TGTGCCAGCAGAAAGGAATTAGCCGGCGGCTACACCTTC,CASRKELAGGYTF